These 5 T cell receptor beta chains originate from one sample sequenced in a study of memory CD4+ T cells and cytomegalovirus serostatus. Single viable CD3+CD4+CD8-CD45RO+ cells were sorted as the memory CD4+ T cells. Sequencing was performed with immunoSEQ multiplex PCR; in TCRdb, only in-frame clones are kept and a portion is missing. Of tens of thousands of clones in the sample, about four fifths were seen once. Sequenced: memory CD4+ T cells from blood. The receptors were sampled from an adult in good health and CMV-seropositive.

The CDR3 is CASSYPGVNTEAFF. CDR3 bases: TGTGCCAGCAGTTACCCCGGGGTCAACACTGAAGCTTTCTTT. The chain uses TRBV6-6 and TRBJ1-1; D remains unclear. Between the trimmed V and J ends, which lost 2 bases and 2 bases, there was a span of 9 bases. CDR1 is MNHNY, CDR2 SVGAGI, per germline (reference sequence). This CDR3 contains 14 residues.

This clone turned up a few times. The chain joins TRBV2 to TRBJ2-5; 7 bases are shared with TRBD1. The CDR3 is made up of 16 amino acids. The V gene end was trimmed by 4 bases and the J gene end by 1 base; junction bases not matched to a gene: 9. Looked up from germline, CDR1 is SNHLY and CDR2 is FYNNEI. The CDR3 region is CASSVQGVWGQETQYF. The CDR3 nucleotides read TGTGCCAGCAGTGTCCAGGGGGTTTGGGGCCAAGAGACCCAGTACTTC.

V and J are TRBV2 and TRBJ2-1; possibly TRBD1 or TRBD2 for D (6 bases each). Germline CDR1 reads SNHLY; CDR2 reads FYNNEI. This CDR3 has 17 amino acids. V lost 0 bases and J 0 bases, leaving 12 bases between the germline ends. The CDR3 protein is CASSEAGGFGSYNEQFF. The CDR3 region has the DNA TGTGCCAGCAGTGAAGCAGGGGGGTTCGGCTCCTACAATGAGCAGTTCTTC.

The CDR3 region has the DNA TGTGCCAGCAGCTCACAGTTCACTTGGGATACGCAGTATTTT. Its translation is CASSSQFTWDTQYF. The chain links TRBV7-9 to TRBJ2-3; no clear D. Germline CDR1 is SEHNR and CDR2 is FQNEAQ (reference sequence). The CDR3 spans 14 residues. Trimming removed 4 bases at V and 6 bases at J, with 14 bases between.

V is TRBV27 and J is TRBJ2-1; weak D call: TRBD1 (6 bases). The CDR3 consists of 17 residues. V lost 8 bases to trimming and J lost 4 bases, with 24 bases between them. The germline V gene has CDR1 MNHEY and CDR2 SMNVEV (reference sequence). CDR3 in DNA: TGTGCCAGCCGTGGAGCGAGAGGCAGGGGTTTTTACAATGAGCAGTTCTTC. Amino acids: CASRGARGRGFYNEQFF.